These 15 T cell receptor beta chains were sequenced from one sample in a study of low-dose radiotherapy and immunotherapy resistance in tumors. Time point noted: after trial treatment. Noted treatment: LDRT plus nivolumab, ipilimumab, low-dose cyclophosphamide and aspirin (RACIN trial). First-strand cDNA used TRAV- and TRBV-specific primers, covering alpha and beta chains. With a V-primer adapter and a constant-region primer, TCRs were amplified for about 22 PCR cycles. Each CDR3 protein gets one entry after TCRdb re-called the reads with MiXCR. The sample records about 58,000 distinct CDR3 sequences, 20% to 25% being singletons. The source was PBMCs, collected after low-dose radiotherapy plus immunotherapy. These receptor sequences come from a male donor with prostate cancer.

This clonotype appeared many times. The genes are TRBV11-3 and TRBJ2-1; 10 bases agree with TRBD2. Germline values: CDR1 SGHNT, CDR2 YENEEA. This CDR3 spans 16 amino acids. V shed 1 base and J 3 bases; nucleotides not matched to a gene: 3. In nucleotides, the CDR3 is TGTGCCAGCAGCTTAGGTTCTAGCGGGGGCTACAATGAGCAGTTCTTC. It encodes CASSLGSSGGYNEQFF.

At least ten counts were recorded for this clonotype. The CDR3 nucleotides read TGCAGTGCTAGAGATGTCGGAATCACTGAGGGACAGATAGGTGGGCAGTACTTC. Translated, it gives CSARDVGITEGQIGGQYF. The chain couples TRBV20-1 to TRBJ2-7; 7 bases map to TRBD1. Germline V gene data show CDR1 as DFQATT and CDR2 as SNEGSKA (reference sequence). V was pared by 0 bases and J by 9 bases, with 23 bases of the junction left unmatched. The CDR3 is made up of 18 amino acids.

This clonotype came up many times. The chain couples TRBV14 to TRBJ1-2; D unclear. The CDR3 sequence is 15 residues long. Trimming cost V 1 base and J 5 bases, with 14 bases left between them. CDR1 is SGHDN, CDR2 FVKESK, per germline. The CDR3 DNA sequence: TGTGCCAGCAGCCAAGTTTATACCCAAGGATATGGCTACACCTTC. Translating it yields CASSQVYTQGYGYTF.

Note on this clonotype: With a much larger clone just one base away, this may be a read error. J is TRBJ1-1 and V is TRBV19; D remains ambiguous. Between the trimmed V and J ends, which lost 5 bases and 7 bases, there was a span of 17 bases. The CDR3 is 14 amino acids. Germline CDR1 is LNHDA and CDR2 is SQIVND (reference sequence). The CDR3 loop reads CASSFGPCGGEAFF. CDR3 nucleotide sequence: TGTGCCAGTAGTTTCGGACCCTGCGGAGGTGAAGCTTTCTTT. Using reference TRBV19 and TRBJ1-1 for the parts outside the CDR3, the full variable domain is DGGITQSPKYLFRKEGQNVTLSCEQNLNHDAMYWYRQDPGQGLRLIYYSQIVNDFQKGDIAEGYSVSREKKESFPLTVTSAQKNPTAFYLCASSFGPCGGEAFFGQGTRLTVV.

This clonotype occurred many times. In nucleotides, the CDR3 is TGTGCCACCAGTGACCCGGGAGCGGGAGGCTTTTCGGTCGGGGAGCTGTTTTTT. This codes for CATSDPGAGGFSVGELFF. The chain combines TRBV24-1 with TRBJ2-2; TRBD2 aligns across 9 bases. Germline values: CDR1 KGHDR, CDR2 SFDVKD. The J segment lost 7 bases and the V segment lost 4 bases, leaving 15 bases of the junction unmatched. The CDR3 contains 18 residues.

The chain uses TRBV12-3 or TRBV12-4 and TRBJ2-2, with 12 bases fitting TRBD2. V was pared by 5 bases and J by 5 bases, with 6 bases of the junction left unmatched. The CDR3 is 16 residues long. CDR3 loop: CASSPRGLAGTGELFF. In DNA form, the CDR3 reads TGTGCCAGCAGTCCCCGCGGACTAGCGGGAACCGGGGAGCTGTTTTTT.

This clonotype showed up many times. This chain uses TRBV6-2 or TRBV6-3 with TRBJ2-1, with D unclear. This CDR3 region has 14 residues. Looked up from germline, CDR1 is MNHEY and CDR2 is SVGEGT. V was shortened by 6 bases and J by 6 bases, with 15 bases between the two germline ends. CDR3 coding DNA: TGTGCCAGCAGCCATGCCTCGGTAGCCAATGAGCAGTTCTTC. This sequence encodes CASSHASVANEQFF.

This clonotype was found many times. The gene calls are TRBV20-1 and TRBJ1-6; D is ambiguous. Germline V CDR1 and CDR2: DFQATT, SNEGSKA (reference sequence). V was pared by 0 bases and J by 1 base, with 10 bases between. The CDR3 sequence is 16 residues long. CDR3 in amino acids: CSARDGSGSYNSPLHF. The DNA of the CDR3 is TGCAGTGCTAGAGACGGTTCGGGGTCCTATAATTCACCCCTCCACTTT.

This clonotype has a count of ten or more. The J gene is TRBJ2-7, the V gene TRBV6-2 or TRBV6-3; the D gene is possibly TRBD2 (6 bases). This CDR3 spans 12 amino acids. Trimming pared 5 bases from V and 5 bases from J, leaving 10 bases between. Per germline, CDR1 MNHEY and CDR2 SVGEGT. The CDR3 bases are TGTGCCAGCAGTACTACTAGCAACGAGCAGTACTTC. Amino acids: CASSTTSNEQYF.

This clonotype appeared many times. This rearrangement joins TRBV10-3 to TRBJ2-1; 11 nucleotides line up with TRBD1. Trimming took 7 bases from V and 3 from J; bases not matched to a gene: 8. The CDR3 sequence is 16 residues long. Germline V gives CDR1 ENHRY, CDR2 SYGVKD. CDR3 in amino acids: CAIKTTGTGGYNEQFF. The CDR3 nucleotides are TGTGCCATCAAGACGACCGGGACAGGGGGCTACAATGAGCAGTTCTTC.

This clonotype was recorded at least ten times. The CDR3 coding sequence is TGTGCCAGCAGTTTGCGTGGAATGGTCCAGGGGGGTTCACCCCTCCACTTT. It encodes CASSLRGMVQGGSPLHF. The gene calls are TRBV28 and TRBJ1-6, with 7 bases lining up with TRBD1. The CDR3 consists of 17 residues. V shed 3 bases, J shed 9 bases, and the junction held 14 bases outside the gene matches. The germline V gene has CDR1 MDHEN and CDR2 SYDVKM.

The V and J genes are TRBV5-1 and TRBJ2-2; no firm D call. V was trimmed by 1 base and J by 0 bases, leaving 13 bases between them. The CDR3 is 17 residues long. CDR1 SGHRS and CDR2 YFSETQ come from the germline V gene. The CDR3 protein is CASSLRAPASNTGELFF. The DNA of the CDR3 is TGCGCCAGCAGCTTGCGAGCTCCTGCCTCGAACACCGGGGAGCTGTTTTTT.

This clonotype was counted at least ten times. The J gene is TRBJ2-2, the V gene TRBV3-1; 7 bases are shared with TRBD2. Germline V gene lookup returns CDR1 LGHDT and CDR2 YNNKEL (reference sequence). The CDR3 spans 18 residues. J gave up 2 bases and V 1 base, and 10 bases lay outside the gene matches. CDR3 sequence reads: CASSQGAGLDLNTGELFF. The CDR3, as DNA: TGTGCCAGCAGCCAAGGAGCAGGACTAGACCTTAACACCGGGGAGCTGTTTTTT.

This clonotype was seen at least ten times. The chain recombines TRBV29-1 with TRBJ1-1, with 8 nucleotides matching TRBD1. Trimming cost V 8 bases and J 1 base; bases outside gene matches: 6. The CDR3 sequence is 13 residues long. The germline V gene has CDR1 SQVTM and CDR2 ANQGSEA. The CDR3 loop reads CSSWDRRNTEAFF. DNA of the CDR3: TGCAGCTCCTGGGACAGGCGGAACACTGAAGCTTTCTTT.

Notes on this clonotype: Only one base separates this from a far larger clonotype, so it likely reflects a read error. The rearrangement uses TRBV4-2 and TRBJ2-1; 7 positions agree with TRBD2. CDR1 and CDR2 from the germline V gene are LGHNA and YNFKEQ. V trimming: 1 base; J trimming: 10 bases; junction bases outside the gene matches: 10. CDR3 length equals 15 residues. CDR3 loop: CASSQGSSGDYEQFF. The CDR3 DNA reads TGTGCCAGCAGCCAAGGGTCTAGCGGAGATTACGAGCAGTTCTTC.